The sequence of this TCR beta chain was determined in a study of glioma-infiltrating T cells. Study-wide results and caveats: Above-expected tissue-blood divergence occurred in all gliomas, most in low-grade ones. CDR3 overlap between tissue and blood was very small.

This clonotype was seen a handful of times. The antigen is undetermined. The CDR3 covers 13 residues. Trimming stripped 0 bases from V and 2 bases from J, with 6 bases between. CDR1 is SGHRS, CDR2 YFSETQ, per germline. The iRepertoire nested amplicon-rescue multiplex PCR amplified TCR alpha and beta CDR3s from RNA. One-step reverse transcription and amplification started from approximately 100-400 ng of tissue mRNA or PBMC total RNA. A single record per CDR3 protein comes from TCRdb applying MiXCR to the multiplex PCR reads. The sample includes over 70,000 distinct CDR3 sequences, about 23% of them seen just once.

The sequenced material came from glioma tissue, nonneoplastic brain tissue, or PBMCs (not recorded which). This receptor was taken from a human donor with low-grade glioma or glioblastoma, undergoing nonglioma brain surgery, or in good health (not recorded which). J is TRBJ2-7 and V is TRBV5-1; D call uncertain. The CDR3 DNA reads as TGCGCCAGCAGCTTGGAGTTCACCTACGAGCAGTACTTC. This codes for CASSLEFTYEQYF.